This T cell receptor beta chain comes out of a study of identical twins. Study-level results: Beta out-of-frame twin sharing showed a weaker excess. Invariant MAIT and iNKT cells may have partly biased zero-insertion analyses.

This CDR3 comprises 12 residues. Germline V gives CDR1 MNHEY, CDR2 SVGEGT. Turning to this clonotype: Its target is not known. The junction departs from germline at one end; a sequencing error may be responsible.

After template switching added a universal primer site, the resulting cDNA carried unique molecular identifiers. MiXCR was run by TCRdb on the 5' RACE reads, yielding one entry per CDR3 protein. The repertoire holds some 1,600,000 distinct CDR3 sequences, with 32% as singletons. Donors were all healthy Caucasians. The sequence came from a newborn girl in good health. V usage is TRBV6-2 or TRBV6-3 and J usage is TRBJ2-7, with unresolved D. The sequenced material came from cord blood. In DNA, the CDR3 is TGTGCCAGCAGTTACAGGATCTACGTGCAGTACTTC. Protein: CASSYRIYVQYF.